The 13 T cell receptor beta chains below were found in one sample sequenced in a study of CD8 T cells in ankylosing spondylitis. MiXCR, run by TCRdb on the 5' RACE reads, gives a single entry per CDR3 protein. The data hold more than 150,000 distinct CDR3 sequences, with 9.5% to 15% observed a single time. The specimen sequenced was blood, either unsorted or a sorted T cell fraction (not recorded which). The source is a male donor with ankylosing spondylitis or in good health (not recorded which).

This clonotype was seen only a few times. This sequence joins TRBV6-5 and TRBJ1-2, with D possibly being TRBD1 (6 bases). The CDR3 sequence is 11 residues long. CDR1 MNHEY and CDR2 SVGAGI come from the germline V gene. Deletions cut 6 bases from V and 6 bases from J, with 8 bases between. The chain's CDR3 is CASSPGDGYTF. As DNA, the CDR3 is TGTGCCAGCAGCCCAGGGGATGGCTACACCTTC.

This clonotype appeared a few times. The rearrangement links TRBV12-3 or TRBV12-4 to TRBJ2-3, with D possibly matching TRBD1 (7 bases). The CDR3 length is 14 residues. The V end was cut by 10 bases, the J end by 0 bases, with 14 bases between. In DNA form, the CDR3 reads TGTGCCATACAGGAGGGGGCTAGCACAGATACGCAGTATTTT. This codes for CAIQEGASTDTQYF.

In DNA, the CDR3 is TGTGCCAGCAGCCCAGTAAAGTACTTC. Its protein product is CASSPVKYF. This rearrangement joins TRBV9 to TRBJ2-7; D is unclear. The ends were cut back, 4 bases at V and 11 bases at J, with 7 bases in the middle. The CDR3 runs 9 residues. Germline CDR1 reads SGDLS; CDR2 reads YYNGEE.

At least ten counts were recorded for this clonotype. The gene calls are TRBV27 and TRBJ1-2; the match to TRBD1 covers 10 bases. Looked up from germline, CDR1 is MNHEY and CDR2 is SMNVEV (reference sequence). CDR3 length: 15 residues. V was clipped by 2 bases and J by 8 bases; unmatched bases: 8. The CDR3 DNA reads as TGTGCCAGCAGTTTAATGGGACAGGGGTTCGAGGGCTACACCTTC. Protein sequence: CASSLMGQGFEGYTF.

This clonotype came up a few times. The J gene is TRBJ2-5, the V gene TRBV12-3 or TRBV12-4; D possibly uses TRBD1 or TRBD2 (5 bases each). V dropped 5 bases and J dropped 3 bases, with 16 bases sitting between them. The CDR3 extends over 15 amino acids. The CDR3: CASSRPGRIKETQYF. The DNA for the CDR3 is TGTGCCAGCAGTCGTCCGGGACGGATTAAAGAGACCCAGTACTTC.

This clonotype was seen a few times. The chain combines TRBV9 with TRBJ2-1, with D possibly matching TRBD1 (5 bases). The CDR3 is 15 amino acids. CDR1 and CDR2 from the germline V gene are SGDLS and YYNGEE. Trimming removed 5 bases at V and 2 bases at J, with 14 bases between. The CDR3 DNA reads as TGTGCCAGCAGAGGCTCCCAGGGTACCTACAATGAGCAGTTCTTC. Protein sequence: CASRGSQGTYNEQFF.

In this sample, this clonotype turned up many times. The chain's CDR3 is CASSSGQGAYNEQFF. The CDR3 DNA is TGTGCCAGCAGCTCGGGACAGGGTGCCTACAATGAGCAGTTCTTC. V and J are TRBV5-6 and TRBJ2-1; 9 bases align to TRBD1. V lost 3 bases to trimming and J lost 2 bases; unmatched junction nucleotides: 3. CDR1 SGHDT and CDR2 YYEEEE come from the germline V gene. This CDR3 is built from 15 residues. Based on the CDR3 plus reference TRBV5-6 and TRBJ2-1, the full variable domain is DAGVTQSPTHLIKTRGQQVTLRCSPKSGHDTVSWYQQALGQGPQFIFQYYEEEERQRGNFPDRFSGHQFPNYSSELNVNALLLGDSALYLCASSSGQGAYNEQFFGPGTRLTVL.

This clonotype was seen more than once but under ten times. The V and J genes are TRBV6-1 and TRBJ2-1, with D unclear. This CDR3 contains 19 residues. Trimming took off 7 bases at V and 2 bases at J, with 27 bases between the two ends. Looked up from germline, CDR1 is MNHNS and CDR2 is SASEGT. The DNA for the CDR3 is TGTGCCAGCATAAAACGGGCTGAAGGGCGAACAGACACCTACAATGAGCAGTTCTTC. This sequence encodes CASIKRAEGRTDTYNEQFF.

CDR3 sequence (DNA): TGTGCCTGGACCCCGGAGCAGGGAGATGAGCAGTTCTTC. Translating it yields CAWTPEQGDEQFF. The chain couples TRBV30 to TRBJ2-1, with D perhaps assigned TRBD1 or TRBD2 (5 bases each). Germline lookup yields CDR1 GTSNPN and CDR2 SVGIG (reference sequence). V lost 4 bases to trimming and J lost 8 bases, with 15 bases between them. This CDR3 region has 13 residues.

This chain uses TRBV5-5 with TRBJ1-6; TRBD1 aligns across 10 bases. Trimming at V came to 3 bases and at J to 10 bases, leaving 4 bases not matched to a gene. The CDR3 has 14 residues. Per the germline V gene, CDR1 is SGHKS and CDR2 is YYEKEE (reference sequence). The CDR3 DNA is TGTGCCAGCAGCTCCGGGACAGGGGCGTCACCCCTCCACTTT. This gives the protein CASSSGTGASPLHF.

V gene TRBV5-1 combines with J gene TRBJ2-7; D may be TRBD1 or TRBD2 (5 bases each). The CDR3 loop spans 12 amino acids. The germline V gene has CDR1 SGHRS and CDR2 YFSETQ. Trimming cost V 5 bases and J 5 bases, with 11 bases left between them. The DNA for the CDR3 is TGCGCCAGCAGGGGGGTTGCCAACGAGCAGTACTTC. Protein product: CASRGVANEQYF. The full variable domain, with the rest looked up from reference TRBV5-1 and TRBJ2-7, is KAGVTQTPRYLIKTRGQQVTLSCSPISGHRSVSWYQQTPGQGLQFLFEYFSETQRNKGNFPGRFSGRQFSNSRSEMNVSTLELGDSALYLCASRGVANEQYFGPGTRLTVT.

The table lists this clonotype with a few counts. This chain joins TRBV7-9 and TRBJ1-1; D call uncertain. The CDR3 extends over 13 amino acids. V was clipped by 8 bases and J by 3 bases, with 13 bases between them. Per the germline V gene, CDR1 is SEHNR and CDR2 is FQNEAQ (reference sequence). The CDR3 loop is CASGESDYTEAFF. The CDR3 DNA follows: TGTGCCAGCGGTGAGTCGGATTACACTGAAGCTTTCTTT.

In its sample, this clonotype was seen many times. Written as DNA, the CDR3 is TGTGCCAGCAGTTTCCCAGGGGAATATGGCTACACCTTC. Translating gives CASSFPGEYGYTF. V gene TRBV6-2 or TRBV6-3 combines with J gene TRBJ1-2; D is perhaps TRBD1 (6 bases). Germline CDR1 is MNHEY and CDR2 is SVGEGT. This CDR3 spans 13 amino acids. Trimming stripped 4 bases from V and 5 bases from J, with 11 bases between.